The 14 T cell receptor beta chains below come from one sample, sequenced in a study of cytomegalovirus exposure and HLA in healthy donors. Both 60 Vbeta primers and 13 Jbeta primers went into the PCR. The assay was immunoSEQ multiplex PCR, and TCRdb's table has in-frame clones only and misses some. This sample's clone table lists fewer than 100,000 clones. What was sequenced was PBMCs. These receptors were collected from a young man in good health and CMV-seropositive.

The chain couples TRBV5-1 to TRBJ1-4; D remains unclear. This CDR3 comprises 15 residues. V lost 0 bases and J 4 bases, leaving 10 bases between the germline ends. The germline V gene encodes CDR1 SGHRS and CDR2 YFSETQ. The CDR3 DNA reads as TGCGCCAGCAGCTTGGGGGGAGAGGATAATGAAAAACTGTTTTTT. Its protein product is CASSLGGEDNEKLFF.

The chain joins TRBV4-1 to TRBJ2-7; D may be TRBD2 (5 bases). This CDR3 is 15 amino acids long. Germline V lookup: CDR1 MGHRA, CDR2 YSYEKL. V lost 8 bases, J lost 5 bases, and 22 bases lay in between. The CDR3 coding sequence is TGCGCCAGCCGGAACCAATATACCTGGGGAGACGAGCAGTACTTC. Amino acids: CASRNQYTWGDEQYF.

The CDR3 DNA reads as TGCGCCAGCAGCACCGGGACTAGCGGGAGCGTCGTGGTCACCGGGGAGCTGTTTTTT. Protein sequence: CASSTGTSGSVVVTGELFF. The V call is TRBV5-1, the J call TRBJ2-2, with TRBD2 identical over 14 bases. The CDR3 is 19 amino acids. The ends lost 4 bases at V and 4 bases at J; junction bases unmatched: 12. Germline V gives CDR1 SGHRS, CDR2 YFSETQ.

This chain uses TRBV23-1 with TRBJ1-1, with TRBD1 identical over 8 bases. TRBV23-1 is designated an ORF whose function remains uncertain. Trimming took 11 bases from V and 10 from J; bases not matched to a gene: 15. This CDR3 contains 13 residues. In DNA, the CDR3 is TGCGCCCCCCCGACAGGGGACGGGCCGATAGCTTTCTTT. As protein: CAPPTGDGPIAFF.

The chain uses TRBV28 and TRBJ1-1, with 7 bases identical to TRBD1. Per the germline V gene, CDR1 is MDHEN and CDR2 is SYDVKM. This CDR3 comprises 14 residues. Trimming at V came to 8 bases and at J to 4 bases, leaving 10 bases not matched to a gene. CDR3 nucleotides: TGTGCCAGCTGCCGCCCAGGGGGTGCCACTGAAGCTTTCTTT. As protein: CASCRPGGATEAFF. Full variable domain (outside the CDR3, taken from reference TRBV28 and TRBJ1-1): DVKVTQSSRYLVKRTGEKVFLECVQDMDHENMFWYRQDPGLGLRLIYFSYDVKMKEKGDIPEGYSVSREKKERFSLILESASTNQTSMYLCASCRPGGATEAFFGQGTRLTVV.

The chain uses TRBV7-9 and TRBJ2-7; possibly TRBD1 for D (5 bases). CDR1 is SEHNR and CDR2 is FQNEAQ in the germline V gene (reference sequence). CDR3 length: 15 residues. Trimming took 1 base from V and 3 from J, leaving 13 bases between them. The CDR3 DNA is TGTGCCAGCAGCTTAGGGGCAGGGAAGGGCTACGAGCAGTACTTC. Its translation is CASSLGAGKGYEQYF.

V usage is TRBV4-1 and J usage is TRBJ2-3, with TRBD1 as a possible D gene (6 bases). The CDR3 consists of 16 residues. Germline V gene data show CDR1 as MGHRA and CDR2 as YSYEKL. Trimming took 0 bases from V and 2 from J, leaving 12 bases between them. The CDR3 loop reads CASSQEGAGATDTQYF. The CDR3 DNA follows: TGCGCCAGCAGCCAAGAAGGGGCAGGGGCCACAGATACGCAGTATTTT.

The rearrangement joins TRBV27 to TRBJ1-5, with TRBD1 matching over 10 bases. The length of the CDR3 is 15 residues. Germline V lookup: CDR1 MNHEY, CDR2 SMNVEV (reference sequence). V trimming: 5 bases; J trimming: 6 bases; junction bases outside the gene matches: 7. The CDR3, as DNA: TGTGCCAGCAGTCTGATCGGGACAGGGGTTCAGCCCCAGCATTTT. This gives the protein CASSLIGTGVQPQHF.

The chain joins TRBV11-3 to TRBJ1-1; the D is unclear. V lost 2 bases and J lost 2, with 9 bases in between. The CDR3 spans 14 residues. Germline CDR1 reads SGHNT; CDR2 reads YENEEA. CDR3 DNA: TGTGCCAGCAGCTTAAGCGGCGTTAACACTGAAGCTTTCTTT. Protein product: CASSLSGVNTEAFF.

The J gene is TRBJ2-7, the V gene TRBV7-9; a possible D gene is TRBD1 (5 bases). Germline V gene sequence: CDR1 SEHNR, CDR2 FQNEAQ (reference sequence). The CDR3 has 12 residues. Trimming left V 4 bases short and J 6 bases short, with 10 bases between. The CDR3 loop is CASSSRQFEQYF. CDR3 coding DNA: TGTGCCAGCAGCTCCAGACAGTTCGAGCAGTACTTC.

The CDR3 DNA sequence: TGTGCCAGCAGTTACCTCGGACGGGAGGAGAGGGCACCCCTCCACTTT. Protein: CASSYLGREERAPLHF. V usage is TRBV6-6 and J usage is TRBJ1-6; D gene unclear. V gave up 2 bases and J gave up 11 bases, with 19 bases separating them. Looked up from germline, CDR1 is MNHNY and CDR2 is SVGAGI (reference sequence). CDR3 length equals 16 residues.

The chain recombines TRBV27 with TRBJ1-4; D remains unclear. The CDR3 has 15 amino acids. V was shortened by 3 bases and J by 4 bases, with 12 bases between the two germline ends. The germline gives CDR1 MNHEY, CDR2 SMNVEV (reference sequence). CDR3 sequence reads: CASSFKRDSNEKLFF. The CDR3 DNA reads as TGTGCCAGCAGTTTTAAGAGGGATAGTAATGAAAAACTGTTTTTT. Looking up the rest from reference TRBV27 and TRBJ1-4 gives the full variable domain: EAQVTQNPRYLITVTGKKLTVTCSQNMNHEYMSWYRQDPGLGLRQIYYSMNVEVTDKGDVPEGYKVSRKEKRNFPLILESPSPNQTSLYFCASSFKRDSNEKLFFGSGTQLSVL.

The V gene is TRBV11-1, the J gene TRBJ1-2, with TRBD1 matching over 11 bases. There are 18 residues in the CDR3. The trim removed 1 base at V and 6 bases at J, leaving 13 bases unmatched. The germline V gene encodes CDR1 SGHAT and CDR2 FQDESV (reference sequence). CDR3 coding DNA: TGTGCCAGCAGCTTAGATTGGACAGGGGGCGAGGGAAGCGATGGCTACACCTTC. Its translation is CASSLDWTGGEGSDGYTF.

The CDR3 sequence: CASSALGTEAFF. CDR3 in DNA: TGTGCCAGCAGCGCACTCGGCACTGAAGCTTTCTTT. The chain carries TRBV7-2 and TRBJ1-1; unclear D gene. Germline CDR1 reads SGHTA; CDR2 reads FQGNSA. The CDR3 has 12 residues. V was clipped by 5 bases and J by 4 bases, with 8 bases between them.